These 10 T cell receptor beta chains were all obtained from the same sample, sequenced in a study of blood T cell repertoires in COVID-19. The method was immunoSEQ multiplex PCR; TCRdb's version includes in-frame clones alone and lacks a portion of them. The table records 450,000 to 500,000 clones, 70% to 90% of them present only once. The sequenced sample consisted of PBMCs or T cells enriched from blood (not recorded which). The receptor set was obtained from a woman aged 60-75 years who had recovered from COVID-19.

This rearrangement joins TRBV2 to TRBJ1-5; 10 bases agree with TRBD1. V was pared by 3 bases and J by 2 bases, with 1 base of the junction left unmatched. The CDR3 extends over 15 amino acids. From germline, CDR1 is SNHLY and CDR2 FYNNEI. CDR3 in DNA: TGTGCCAGCAGTGAGGGGACAGGGGGCAATCAGCCCCAGCATTTT. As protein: CASSEGTGGNQPQHF.

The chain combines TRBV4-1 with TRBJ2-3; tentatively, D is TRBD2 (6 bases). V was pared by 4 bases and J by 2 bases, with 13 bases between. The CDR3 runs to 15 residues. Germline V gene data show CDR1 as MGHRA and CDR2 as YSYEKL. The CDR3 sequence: CASSPAGLHTDTQYF. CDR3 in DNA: TGCGCCAGCAGCCCGGCGGGGCTACACACAGATACGCAGTATTTT.

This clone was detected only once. The CDR3 loop is CASSSYPDTQYF. DNA for the CDR3: TGTGCCAGTAGCTCGTATCCGGATACGCAGTATTTT. The chain couples TRBV19 to TRBJ2-3; D is uncertain. The ends were cut back, 6 bases at V and 6 bases at J, with 10 bases in the middle. The CDR3 is 12 residues long. The V gene's germline CDR1 is LNHDA and CDR2 SQIVND (reference sequence).

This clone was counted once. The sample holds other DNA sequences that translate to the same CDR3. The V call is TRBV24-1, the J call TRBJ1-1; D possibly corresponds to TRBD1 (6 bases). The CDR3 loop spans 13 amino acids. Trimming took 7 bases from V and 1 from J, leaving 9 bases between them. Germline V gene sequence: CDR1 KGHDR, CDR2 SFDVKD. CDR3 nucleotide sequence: TGTGCCACCAGGGGACAAAAGAACACTGAAGCTTTCTTT. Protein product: CATRGQKNTEAFF.

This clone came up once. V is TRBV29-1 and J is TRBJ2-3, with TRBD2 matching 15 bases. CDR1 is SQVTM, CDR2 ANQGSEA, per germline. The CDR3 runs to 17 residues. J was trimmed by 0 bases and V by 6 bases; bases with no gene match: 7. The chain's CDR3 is CSVVGLAGGKSTDTQYF. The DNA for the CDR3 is TGCAGCGTCGTGGGACTAGCGGGGGGAAAGAGCACAGATACGCAGTATTTT.

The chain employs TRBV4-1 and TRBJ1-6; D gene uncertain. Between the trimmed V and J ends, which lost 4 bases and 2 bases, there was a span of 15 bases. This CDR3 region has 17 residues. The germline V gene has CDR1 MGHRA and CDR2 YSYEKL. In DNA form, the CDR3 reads TGCGCCAGCAGCCTGTCGTCGGAGGGTACCTATAATTCACCCCTCCACTTT. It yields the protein CASSLSSEGTYNSPLHF.

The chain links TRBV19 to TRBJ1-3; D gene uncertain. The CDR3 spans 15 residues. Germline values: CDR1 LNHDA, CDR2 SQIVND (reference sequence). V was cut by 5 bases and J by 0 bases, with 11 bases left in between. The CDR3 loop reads CASSLAGSSGNTIYF. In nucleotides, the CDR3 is TGTGCCAGTAGTTTGGCGGGTAGCTCTGGAAACACCATATATTTT.

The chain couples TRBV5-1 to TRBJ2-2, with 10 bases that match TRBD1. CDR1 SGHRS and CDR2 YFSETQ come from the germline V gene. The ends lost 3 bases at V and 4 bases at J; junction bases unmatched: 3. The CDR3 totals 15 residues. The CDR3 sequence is CASSSGQGSTGELFF. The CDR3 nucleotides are TGCGCCAGCAGCTCGGGACAGGGGAGCACCGGGGAGCTGTTTTTT. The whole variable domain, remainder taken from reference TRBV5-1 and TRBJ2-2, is KAGVTQTPRYLIKTRGQQVTLSCSPISGHRSVSWYQQTPGQGLQFLFEYFSETQRNKGNFPGRFSGRQFSNSRSEMNVSTLELGDSALYLCASSSGQGSTGELFFGEGSRLTVL.

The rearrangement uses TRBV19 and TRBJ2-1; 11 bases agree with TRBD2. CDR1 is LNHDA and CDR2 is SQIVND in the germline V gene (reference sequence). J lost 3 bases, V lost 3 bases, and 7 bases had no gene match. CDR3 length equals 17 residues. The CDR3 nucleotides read TGTGCCAGTAGTATGGGACTAGCGGCGTCAGTCTACAATGAGCAGTTCTTC. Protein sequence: CASSMGLAASVYNEQFF.

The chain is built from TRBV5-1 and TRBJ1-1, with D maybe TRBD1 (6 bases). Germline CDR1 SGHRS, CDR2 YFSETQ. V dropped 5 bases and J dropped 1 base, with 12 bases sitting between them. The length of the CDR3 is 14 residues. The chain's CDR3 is CASSSQQGNTEAFF. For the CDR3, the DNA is TGCGCCAGCAGTTCACAACAGGGGAACACTGAAGCTTTCTTT. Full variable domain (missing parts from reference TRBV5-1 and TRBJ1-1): KAGVTQTPRYLIKTRGQQVTLSCSPISGHRSVSWYQQTPGQGLQFLFEYFSETQRNKGNFPGRFSGRQFSNSRSEMNVSTLELGDSALYLCASSSQQGNTEAFFGQGTRLTVV.